A selection of T cell receptor beta chains follows, all from one sample in a study of T cell responses to AZD1222 COVID-19 vaccine. This table comes from immunoSEQ multiplex PCR, and its TCRdb copy is limited to in-frame clones, with some not included. The top ten clones hold about 3.2% of a sample with more than 140,000 clones, more than 70% of them seen once. The sample here was peripheral blood, taken on day 0 of MenACWY control vaccination. Receptor source: an adult in good health. The CDR3 runs from the conserved cysteine through the conserved F or W. The D gene is left open where the match is weak. A clone size is listed for some rows: how often the clone was seen (once, few, many), or a class if it is expanded.

cdr3_aa: CSVSTGDRVRAQHF; cdr3_nt: TGCAGCGTTTCAACCGGGGACAGGGTGCGGGCCCAGCATTTT; clone_size: once; j_call: TRBJ1-5; v_call: TRBV29-1; d_call: TRBD1
cdr3_aa: CASSWSGGETQYF; cdr3_nt: TGTGCCAGCAGCTGGTCGGGCGGAGAGACCCAGTACTTC; clone_size: -; j_call: TRBJ2-5; v_call: TRBV7-3; d_call: -
cdr3_aa: CASSLFTTGELFF; cdr3_nt: TGTGCCAGCAGCTTATTTACCACCGGGGAGCTGTTTTTT; clone_size: -; j_call: TRBJ2-2; v_call: TRBV11-2; d_call: -
cdr3_aa: CASSPPTGANTGELFF; cdr3_nt: TGTGCCAGCTCACCACCGACAGGGGCGAACACCGGGGAGCTGTTTTTT; clone_size: -; j_call: TRBJ2-2; v_call: TRBV18; d_call: TRBD1
cdr3_aa: CASSLSGGGEKLFF; cdr3_nt: TGTGCCAGCAGCTTAAGCGGGGGTGGGGAAAAACTGTTTTTT; clone_size: -; j_call: TRBJ1-4; v_call: TRBV7-2; d_call: -
cdr3_aa: CASSPDTHNYGYTF; cdr3_nt: TGTGCCAGCAGCCCCGACACTCATAACTATGGCTACACCTTC; clone_size: -; j_call: TRBJ1-2; v_call: TRBV9; d_call: -
cdr3_aa: CASSFRVKGKLFF; cdr3_nt: TGTGCCAGCAGTTTCAGGGTTAAAGGAAAACTGTTTTTT; clone_size: -; j_call: TRBJ1-4; v_call: TRBV28; d_call: -
cdr3_aa: CASGVPGGELFF; cdr3_nt: TGTGCTAGTGGAGTTCCGGGCGGGGAGCTGTTTTTT; clone_size: -; j_call: TRBJ2-2; v_call: TRBV12-5; d_call: -
cdr3_aa: CASSGLAGDNEQFF; cdr3_nt: TGTGCCAGCAGCGGTCTAGCGGGGGACAATGAGCAGTTCTTC; clone_size: -; j_call: TRBJ2-1; v_call: TRBV7-3; d_call: TRBD2
cdr3_aa: CASSSRGTLSYEQYF; cdr3_nt: TGTGCCAGTAGTTCTAGGGGTACCCTTTCCTACGAGCAGTACTTC; clone_size: -; j_call: TRBJ2-7; v_call: TRBV19; d_call: -
cdr3_aa: CASSLGQLVTYEQYF; cdr3_nt: TGTGCCAGCAGCTTAGGACAGCTAGTCACCTACGAGCAGTACTTC; clone_size: -; j_call: TRBJ2-7; v_call: TRBV11-3; d_call: -
cdr3_aa: CSVTRREGYNEQFF; cdr3_nt: TGCAGCGTGACCCGGCGGGAGGGTTACAATGAGCAGTTCTTC; clone_size: -; j_call: TRBJ2-1; v_call: TRBV29-1; d_call: TRBD2
cdr3_aa: CASSKISYNEQFF; cdr3_nt: TGTGCCAGCAGTAAAATCTCCTACAATGAGCAGTTCTTC; clone_size: -; j_call: TRBJ2-1; v_call: TRBV12-3/TRBV12-4; d_call: -
cdr3_aa: CASSYTSASGETQYF; cdr3_nt: TGTGCCAGCAGTTACACTAGTGCTAGCGGGGAGACCCAGTACTTC; clone_size: -; j_call: TRBJ2-5; v_call: TRBV6-5; d_call: TRBD2
cdr3_aa: CASSQGTGMGYGYTF; cdr3_nt: TGTGCCAGCAGCCAGGGGACAGGGATGGGCTATGGCTACACCTTC; clone_size: once; j_call: TRBJ1-2; v_call: TRBV4-2; d_call: TRBD1
cdr3_aa: CASSSDSFEQYF; cdr3_nt: TGTGCCAGCAGCTCAGACTCGTTCGAGCAGTACTTC; clone_size: -; j_call: TRBJ2-7; v_call: TRBV11-2; d_call: -
cdr3_aa: CASSRDRVNTEAFF; cdr3_nt: TGTGCCAGCAGCCGCGACAGAGTTAACACTGAAGCTTTCTTT; clone_size: -; j_call: TRBJ1-1; v_call: TRBV7-2; d_call: -
cdr3_aa: CASSRGGDTEAFF; cdr3_nt: TGTGCCAGCAGCAGGGGGGGGGACACTGAAGCTTTCTTT; clone_size: -; j_call: TRBJ1-1; v_call: TRBV6-5; d_call: TRBD1
cdr3_aa: CAWSERRNYGYTF; cdr3_nt: TGTGCCTGGAGTGAGCGGAGAAACTATGGCTACACCTTC; clone_size: -; j_call: TRBJ1-2; v_call: TRBV30; d_call: -
cdr3_aa: CASSVMGRGGYGYTF; cdr3_nt: TGTGCCAGCAGTGTCATGGGGAGGGGTGGCTATGGCTACACCTTC; clone_size: -; j_call: TRBJ1-2; v_call: TRBV25-1; d_call: -
cdr3_aa: CASRSRGPFSGNTIYF; cdr3_nt: TGCGCCAGCAGATCCCGAGGACCGTTCTCTGGAAACACCATATATTTT; clone_size: -; j_call: TRBJ1-3; v_call: TRBV10-1; d_call: -
cdr3_aa: CASSLGSEQYF; cdr3_nt: TGTGCCAGCAGTTTGGGCAGCGAGCAGTACTTC; clone_size: -; j_call: TRBJ2-7; v_call: TRBV27; d_call: -
cdr3_aa: CASSLQGANKQYF; cdr3_nt: TGTGCCAGCAGTCTACAGGGGGCCAACAAGCAGTACTTC; clone_size: -; j_call: TRBJ2-7; v_call: TRBV6-5; d_call: TRBD1
cdr3_aa: CASSLGLAGGPWETQYF; cdr3_nt: TGCGCCAGCAGCTTGGGACTAGCGGGAGGGCCATGGGAGACCCAGTACTTC; clone_size: -; j_call: TRBJ2-5; v_call: TRBV5-1; d_call: TRBD2
cdr3_aa: CASSIFQGSVGEKLFF; cdr3_nt: TGTGCCAGTAGTATATTCCAGGGTTCTGTTGGAGAAAAACTGTTTTTT; clone_size: -; j_call: TRBJ1-4; v_call: TRBV19; d_call: -
cdr3_aa: CASSIGKGRAQPQHF; cdr3_nt: TGTGCCAGTAGTATAGGGAAAGGGAGGGCTCAGCCCCAGCATTTT; clone_size: -; j_call: TRBJ1-5; v_call: TRBV19; d_call: -
cdr3_aa: CATSRHYSGASGANVLTF; cdr3_nt: TGTGCCACCAGCAGACACTATTCCGGAGCCTCTGGGGCCAACGTCCTGACTTTC; clone_size: -; j_call: TRBJ2-6; v_call: TRBV15; d_call: -
cdr3_aa: CASNKEESSYNEQFF; cdr3_nt: TGTGCCAGCAATAAAGAGGAAAGCTCCTACAATGAGCAGTTCTTC; clone_size: -; j_call: TRBJ2-1; v_call: TRBV27; d_call: -
cdr3_aa: CASSFLSGFNSPLHF; cdr3_nt: TGTGCCAGCAGCTTCTTATCAGGGTTTAATTCACCCCTCCACTTT; clone_size: -; j_call: TRBJ1-6; v_call: TRBV7-9; d_call: -
cdr3_aa: CASSTRQGNQPQHF; cdr3_nt: TGTGCCAGTAGTACAAGACAGGGCAATCAGCCCCAGCATTTT; clone_size: -; j_call: TRBJ1-5; v_call: TRBV19; d_call: -
cdr3_aa: CASGQGRNTGELFF; cdr3_nt: TGCGCCAGCGGACAGGGGCGTAACACCGGGGAGCTGTTTTTT; clone_size: -; j_call: TRBJ2-2; v_call: TRBV10-1; d_call: TRBD1
cdr3_aa: CASSSTREGFEAFF; cdr3_nt: TGTGCCAGCAGTTCGACTAGGGAGGGTTTTGAAGCTTTCTTT; clone_size: -; j_call: TRBJ1-1; v_call: TRBV6-2/TRBV6-3; d_call: -